This record covers a single T cell receptor (beta chain). Which antigen it targets is not known. Nothing much larger sits one base from this clone, and base qualities are not available. The data were taken from a study of T cell responses to AZD1222 COVID-19 vaccine (dated by TCRdb to 2020 to 2022). Looking at the study overall: AZD1222 recipients given second doses at about 4 weeks or at about 12 weeks were pooled, since spike-specific TCR depth and breadth were not found to differ between the two schedules. A total of more than 230 trial participants underwent TCR sequencing, of whom some 200 had received two doses of AZD1222 and approximately 26 had received two doses of the MenACWY control vaccine. Trial participants were enrolled by age into subgroups of 18-55, 56-69 and 70-plus years, and about 150, 27 and 61 TCR-sequenced participants, respectively, were included in these subgroups. On the study overall, not on this receptor specifically: Spike-specific TCR breadth and depth rose significantly after two AZD1222 doses compared with day 0 and with MenACWY recipients. Conclusions about previously exposed vaccinees are limited because only a handful of AZD1222 recipients were SARS-CoV-2 seropositive at baseline. Because no day 14 peak-response samples were available, repertoires were characterized only after the peak T cell response. Reportedly, almost half of the unique spike-specific TCRs recognized epitopes lying outside the regions that are mutated in the B.1.351 and B.1.1.7 variants. The 56-69-year group was small, and its depth increase did not reach significance, likely because of low power. Participants were mostly white British and included more females than males, and it was suggested by the authors that clonal diversity may have been underestimated. CD4 TCRs associated with the vaccine covered the entire spike protein, and the dominant responses were in regions 160-218 and 743-854.

The CDR3 regions of human TCRbeta chains were analyzed by immunosequencing. The source study handled its data this way. Repertoire TCRs were matched against a reference library of SARS-CoV-2-specific TCRs generated with the MIRA antigen-specificity platform. Breadth was defined as the fraction of unique TCRs that were SARS-CoV-2-associated. Depth was defined as the fraction of total T cells that were SARS-CoV-2-associated. Each spike-specific TCR was assigned to its reactive spike region and to a CD4 or CD8 class using the MIRA data. Log10-transformed breadth and depth values were compared by one-way ANOVA with Sidak's multiple comparisons tests. TCRdb's version of the immuneACCESS table is confined to in-frame rearrangements and falls short of the full clone set. An unresolved V gene accounts for under half of the shortfall where checked; the remainder is of unknown origin. V, J and clone size were drawn from that table, and D and trimming were deduced from the DNA. The sample profile shows approximately 150,000 clones; 80% to 95% of them were found once. Of the sample, over 1.5% is held by the ten largest clones.

Taken with the paper, the label for time point translates to: baseline before first vaccination. Samples from vaccinated people were obtained from the UK trials COV001 and COV002, which included a single-blind randomized controlled phase 2/3 trial of AZD1222 (ChAdOx1 nCoV-19) in healthy adults. For TCRbeta chain sequencing, PBMC samples from trial participants were taken at day 0 and at day 28 after the second dose. V is shortened by 5 bases, J by 5 bases, and the region joining them spans 22 bases. The germline V gene (reference sequence) supplies CDR1 SEHNR and CDR2 FQNEAQ. Including the terminal cysteine and phenylalanine, the CDR3 comprises 17 residues. The read is trimmed to its CDR3 DNA, 51 bases read in frame from base 1.

Recombination joined TRBV7-9 with TRBJ1-3; the D gene remains uncertain. The TCR comes from an adult in good health. Here the sequenced sample was peripheral blood, taken on day 0 of AZD1222 vaccination. The CDR3 reads CASSTSSPQSRRNTIYF. The sequenced DNA: TGTGCCAGCAGCACTAGCTCCCCCCAAAGCAGAAGAAACACCATATATTTT.